This T cell receptor (beta chain) came from a study of T cell responses to AZD1222 COVID-19 vaccine. In the case of this clone: As yet, its antigen is unknown.

Germline V CDR1 and CDR2: SQVTM, ANQGSEA. V shed 0 bases and J shed 0 bases, with 9 bases lying between them. There are 14 residues in the CDR3. General study results and limits: Clonal diversity was possibly underestimated, and white British individuals and females predominated among donors.

Profiling relied on immunoSEQ multiplex PCR, and the TCRdb table lists in-frame clones only, not all of them. In the table there are about 120,000 clones, approximately 90% of which are singletons. The rearrangement uses TRBV29-1 and TRBJ2-7; possible D gene TRBD1, 6 bases. The sample was peripheral blood, taken on day 0 of AZD1222 vaccination. This receptor was identified in an adult in good health. The CDR3 sequence: CSVEEVGASYEQYF. The DNA for the CDR3 is TGCAGCGTTGAAGAGGTGGGGGCCTCCTACGAGCAGTACTTC.